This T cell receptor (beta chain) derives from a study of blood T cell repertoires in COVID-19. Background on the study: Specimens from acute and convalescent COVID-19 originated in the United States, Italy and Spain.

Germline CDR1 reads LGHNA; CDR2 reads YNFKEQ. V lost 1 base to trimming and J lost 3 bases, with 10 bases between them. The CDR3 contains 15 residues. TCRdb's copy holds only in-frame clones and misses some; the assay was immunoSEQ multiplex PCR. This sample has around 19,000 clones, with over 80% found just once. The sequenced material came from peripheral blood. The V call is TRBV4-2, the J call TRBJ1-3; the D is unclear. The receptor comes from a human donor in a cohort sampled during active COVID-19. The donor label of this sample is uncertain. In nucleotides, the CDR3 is TGTGCCAGCAGCCAAGGTTTGTCGGTTGGAAACACCATATATTTT. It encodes CASSQGLSVGNTIYF.